These 3 T cell receptor beta chains were all obtained from the same sample, sequenced in a study of blood T cell repertoires in COVID-19. This table comes from immunoSEQ multiplex PCR, and its TCRdb copy is limited to in-frame clones, with some not included. The data hold 190,000 or so clones, with around 94% observed a single time. Material for sequencing was peripheral blood. The receptor set was obtained from a man aged 25 to 45 with COVID-19, enrolled during active disease.

The chain couples TRBV19 to TRBJ2-5, with 10 bases identical to TRBD2. Unmatched junction bases numbered 10, after V lost 1 base and J lost 2 bases. Germline CDR1 is LNHDA and CDR2 is SQIVND (reference sequence). The CDR3 runs to 18 residues. DNA of the CDR3: TGTGCCAGTAGTATAGTTTGGGCTAGCGGGGGAAATCAAGAGACCCAGTACTTC. Translating gives CASSIVWASGGNQETQYF.

J is TRBJ2-6 and V is TRBV7-3; a possible D gene is TRBD1 (5 bases). CDR1 is SGHTA, CDR2 FQGTGA, per germline. V lost 5 bases, J lost 0 bases, and 8 bases lay in between. CDR3 length: 15 residues. The CDR3 here is CASSKGVSGANVLTF. The CDR3 bases are TGTGCCAGCAGCAAAGGGGTCTCTGGGGCCAACGTCCTGACTTTC.

The chain employs TRBV3-1 (or the pseudogene TRBV3-2) and TRBJ2-5; the match to TRBD2 covers 9 bases. The J segment lost 5 bases and the V segment lost 0 bases, leaving 10 bases of the junction unmatched. Germline CDR1 LGHDT, CDR2 YNNKEL (reference sequence). This CDR3 contains 17 residues. CDR3 bases: TGTGCCAGCAGCCAAGATGGGTGGCGGGGGGGCCGGGAGACCCAGTACTTC. Translating it yields CASSQDGWRGGRETQYF.